The next 31 T cell receptor beta chains were all read from a single sample in a study of T cells in women clearing cervical HPV infection. Here immunoSEQ multiplex PCR was the method, and the copy in TCRdb shows in-frame clones only, minus some. This repertoire includes roughly 48,000 clones. Sequenced sample: blood buffy coat. The receptors derive from a woman between 18 and 75 years old with a cervical HPV16 infection that either progressed to CIN3+ or cleared (not recorded which).

As to this clone: The read terminates 3 residues before the CDR3 end, so the remaining end is supplied by the germline J gene. The chain couples TRBV2 to TRBJ2-2; D remains ambiguous. V lost 8 bases and J lost 4, with 5 bases in between. CDR3 length equals 11 residues. The germline gives CDR1 SNHLY, CDR2 FYNNEI. The CDR3 bases that were read are TGTGCCAGCTCATCCACCGGGGAG. It specifies CASSSTGE. The full CDR3 is CASSSTGELFF.

A word on this clone: The read terminates 3 residues before the CDR3 end, so the remaining end is supplied by the germline J gene. The chain employs TRBV7-9 and TRBJ1-1, with D hard to call. The CDR3 is 14 residues long. CDR1 and CDR2 (germline): SEHNR, FQNEAQ (reference sequence). V was trimmed by 5 bases and J by 3 bases, leaving 13 bases between them. This CDR3 reads CASSPREGYTEAFF. Partial CDR3 DNA: TGTGCCAGCAGCCCGAGAGAGGGTTACACTGAA.

On this clone itself: The read ends 3 residues early relative to the CDR3; the germline J gene fills the gap. This chain links TRBV5-1 with TRBJ2-1; D may be TRBD1 (6 bases). The germline V and J ends were trimmed by 0 bases and 7 bases, with 11 bases remaining between them. The V gene's germline CDR1 is SGHRS and CDR2 YFSETQ. The CDR3 contains 14 residues. CDR3 DNA, as far as it was read: TGCGCCAGCAGCTTGGACAGGGTTGGTAATGAG. It specifies CASSLDRVGNE. The CDR3 in full is CASSLDRVGNEQFF.

Comments on this clone: The read ends 3 residues shy of where the CDR3 ends; the end is completed using the germline J gene. This chain connects TRBV4-2 to TRBJ2-3; 7 bases match TRBD2. This CDR3 comprises 19 residues. Germline lookup yields CDR1 LGHNA and CDR2 YNFKEQ. After removal of 4 bases from V and 4 bases from J, the junction contained 20 bases not matched to a gene. Partial CDR3 DNA: TGTGCCAGCAGCCGTCTACCGTCCGGACTAGTTATGCGCCCAGATACG. It encodes CASSRLPSGLVMRPDT. The CDR3, in full, reads CASSRLPSGLVMRPDTQYF.

Comment on this clone: The DNA ends 3 residues before the CDR3 does, and the rest of the CDR3 is filled in from the germline J gene. The chain employs TRBV19 and TRBJ1-5, with D possibly matching TRBD1 (5 bases). Germline loops: CDR1 LNHDA, CDR2 SQIVND (reference sequence). The CDR3 totals 15 residues. Trimming pared 1 base from V and 5 bases from J, leaving 12 bases between. The CDR3 DNA, read in part, is TGTGCCAGTAGTATAGGAAGGGACTACTATCAGCCC. It translates to CASSIGRDYYQP. The whole CDR3 protein is CASSIGRDYYQPQHF.

This CDR3 is CASSQRAGDTEAFF. Partial CDR3 DNA: TGTGCCAGCAGCCAGCGGGCAGGGGACACTGAA. This chain joins TRBV4-2 and TRBJ1-1; weak D call: TRBD1 (6 bases). The read ends 3 residues shy of where the CDR3 ends; the end is completed using the germline J gene. The length of the CDR3 is 14 residues. In germline, CDR1 is LGHNA, CDR2 YNFKEQ. Trimming left V 3 bases short and J 3 bases short, with 11 bases between.

To note about this clone: The read ends 3 residues shy of where the CDR3 ends; the end is completed using the germline J gene. The chain is built from TRBV10-3 and TRBJ2-1; tentatively, D is TRBD1 (5 bases). CDR1 is ENHRY and CDR2 is SYGVKD in the germline V gene. This CDR3 spans 15 amino acids. Trimming took off 4 bases at V and 1 base at J, with 11 bases between the two ends. CDR3 sequence: CAISGLTGSYNEQFF. The sequenced part of the CDR3 DNA is TGTGCCATCAGTGGGTTAACAGGTTCCTACAATGAG.

A word on this clone: The read comes to an end 3 residues before the CDR3 does, leaving the germline J gene to fill in the end. The chain combines TRBV5-6 with TRBJ2-5; D not certain. V was pared by 1 base and J by 7 bases, with 11 bases between. From germline, CDR1 is SGHDT and CDR2 YYEEEE. This CDR3 comprises 13 residues. The covered CDR3 bases are TGTGCCAGCAGCTTGCCTGATGGCGGGACC. The encoded protein is CASSLPDGGT. The CDR3 in full is CASSLPDGGTQYF.

Of note for this clone: The read ends 3 residues early relative to the CDR3; the germline J gene fills the gap. J is TRBJ1-5 and V is TRBV10-3, with TRBD1 matching 9 bases. CDR3 length: 14 residues. The V segment lost 5 bases and the J segment 3 bases; nucleotides outside the gene matches: 2. CDR1 is ENHRY, CDR2 SYGVKD, per germline. The CDR3 sequence is CAISRDRDNQPQHF. CDR3 bases read: TGTGCCATCAGTAGGGACAGGGACAATCAGCCC.

A remark on this clone: The CDR3 end is not reached by the read, which stops 3 residues before it; the germline J gene fills it in. The chain uses TRBV19 and TRBJ2-3, with TRBD1 matching over 7 bases. The V segment lost 3 bases and the J segment 1 base; nucleotides outside the gene matches: 4. CDR1 and CDR2 (germline): LNHDA, SQIVND (reference sequence). The CDR3 runs to 15 residues. The CDR3 reads CASSIYRGGTDTQYF. CDR3 DNA (partial): TGTGCCAGTAGTATTTACAGGGGAGGCACAGATACG.

As for this clone: The missing CDR3 end, 3 residues past where the read stops, is filled in from the germline J gene. J is TRBJ1-2 and V is TRBV2, with TRBD1 identical over 8 bases. The CDR3 consists of 15 residues. Unmatched junction bases numbered 7, after V lost 1 base and J lost 6 bases. CDR1 SNHLY and CDR2 FYNNEI come from the germline V gene. The covered CDR3 bases are TGTGCCAGCAGTGAAGTGGCAGGGGGCCGAAATGGC. As protein: CASSEVAGGRNG. The entire CDR3 protein is CASSEVAGGRNGYTF. The variable domain in full, completed from reference TRBV2 and TRBJ1-2, reads EPEVTQTPSHQVTQMGQEVILRCVPISNHLYFYWYRQILGQKVEFLVSFYNNEISEKSEIFDDQFSVERPDGSNFTLKIRSTKLEDSAMYFCASSEVAGGRNGYTFGSGTRLTVV.

Note on this clone: The CDR3 is cut off 3 residues early in the read; its end comes from the germline J gene. The V and J genes are TRBV6-2 or TRBV6-3 and TRBJ2-1; D not resolved. Deletions cut 2 bases from V and 0 bases from J, with 8 bases between. CDR1 is MNHEY and CDR2 is SVGEGT in the germline V gene. The CDR3 length is 15 residues. CDR3 DNA (partial): TGTGCCAGCAGTTACCCCCCCGTCTCCTACAATGAG. This encodes CASSYPPVSYNE. The CDR3 in its entirety is CASSYPPVSYNEQFF.

About this clone itself: Read coverage stops 3 residues before the CDR3 terminus; the germline J gene supplies the remainder. This chain connects TRBV30 to TRBJ1-2; D gene ambiguous. The CDR3 sequence is 12 residues long. Trimming took 2 bases from V and 3 from J, leaving 7 bases between them. Looked up from germline, CDR1 is GTSNPN and CDR2 is SVGIG (reference sequence). The CDR3 spells CAWSFGDYGYTF. CDR3 DNA, as far as it was read: TGTGCCTGGAGTTTCGGGGACTATGGC.

To note about this clone: The CDR3 end is not reached by the read, which stops 3 residues before it; the germline J gene fills it in. The chain couples TRBV20-1 to TRBJ2-5, with D unresolved. Germline loops: CDR1 DFQATT, CDR2 SNEGSKA (reference sequence). This CDR3 comprises 13 residues. V lost 6 bases and J lost 2, with 13 bases in between. Here the CDR3 reads CSARPVAQETQYF. The sequenced CDR3 bases are TGCAGTGCAAGACCGGTAGCACAAGAGACC.

Comments on this clone: The read stops 3 residues short of the end of the CDR3; the missing end is completed from the germline J gene. The V call is TRBV2, the J call TRBJ2-1, with no clear D. V lost 7 bases, J lost 4 bases, and 8 bases lay in between. The length of the CDR3 is 12 residues. From germline, CDR1 is SNHLY and CDR2 FYNNEI. The CDR3 loop is CASTDPYNEQFF. The sequenced CDR3 bases are TGTGCCAGCACTGACCCTTACAATGAG.

The sequenced CDR3 bases are TGTGCCAGCAGCTTAACCGGCGGAGGGGGCCTCTCCTACAATGAG. Its translation: CASSLTGGGGLSYNE. The whole CDR3 sequence is CASSLTGGGGLSYNEQFF. The V and J genes are TRBV7-3 and TRBJ2-1, with a possible D match to TRBD1 (7 bases). The DNA ends 3 residues before the CDR3 does, and the rest of the CDR3 is filled in from the germline J gene. In germline, CDR1 is SGHTA, CDR2 FQGTGA. This CDR3 has 18 residues. V was shortened by 0 bases and J by 0 bases, with 15 bases between the two germline ends.

On this clone itself: Coverage ceases 3 residues before the CDR3 finishes, and the germline J gene fills in the end. The chain recombines TRBV19 with TRBJ2-3; TRBD2 matches at 8 bases. Per the germline V gene, CDR1 is LNHDA and CDR2 is SQIVND (reference sequence). This CDR3 spans 16 amino acids. Germline trimming cut 4 bases from V and 0 bases from J; bases unmatched to any gene: 6. CDR3 DNA (partial): TGTGCCAGTAGTACGGGGGGGTTGACTAGCACAGATACG. It encodes CASSTGGLTSTDT. The whole CDR3 region reads CASSTGGLTSTDTQYF.

About this clone itself: The read ends 3 residues early relative to the CDR3; the germline J gene fills the gap. This chain links TRBV9 with TRBJ2-5; 11 bases agree with TRBD2. Germline V lookup: CDR1 SGDLS, CDR2 YYNGEE. J was trimmed by 2 bases and V by 7 bases; bases with no gene match: 7. The CDR3 contains 15 residues. CDR3 protein: CASARGTSGQETQYF. CDR3 DNA (partial): TGTGCCAGCGCAAGAGGGACTAGCGGACAAGAGACC.

A remark on this clone: The read is 3 residues too short to cover the CDR3 end, so that end is filled in from the germline J gene. V and J are TRBV6-1 and TRBJ1-6, with 8 positions matching TRBD1. Trimming removed 4 bases from V and 8 bases from J; junction bases left unmatched: 7. CDR1 is MNHNS and CDR2 is SASEGT in the germline V gene. This CDR3 spans 15 amino acids. CDR3 DNA, as far as it was read: TGTGCCAGCAGTGCGATCGGACAGGGTGATTCACCC. It translates to CASSAIGQGDSP. The complete CDR3 reads CASSAIGQGDSPLHF.

Worth noting for this clone: From the germline J gene comes the end of the CDR3, since the read stops 3 residues before it. V is TRBV12-3 or TRBV12-4 and J is TRBJ2-1; TRBD2 matches at 9 bases. J gave up 3 bases and V 7 bases, and 4 bases lay outside the gene matches. The CDR3 runs 14 residues. CDR3 loop: CASTSTSGYNEQFF. Partial CDR3 DNA: TGTGCCAGCACTTCGACTAGCGGCTACAATGAG.

Concerning this clone: Coverage ceases 3 residues before the CDR3 finishes, and the germline J gene fills in the end. This chain links TRBV19 with TRBJ1-4, with TRBD1 identical over 7 bases. CDR3 length equals 17 residues. The J segment lost 7 bases and the V segment lost 8 bases, leaving 19 bases of the junction unmatched. Germline V gives CDR1 LNHDA, CDR2 SQIVND (reference sequence). The DNA read from the CDR3 is TGTGCCAGTCCAAAGGGGGCGACCGCTTTTCTTTTTGAAAAA. This encodes CASPKGATAFLFEK. In full, the CDR3 is CASPKGATAFLFEKLFF.

The CDR3 bases that were read are TGTGCCAGCAGTTTACAGGGTTCAGGACAGCCC. This sequence encodes CASSLQGSGQP. The whole CDR3 is CASSLQGSGQPQHF. The rearrangement joins TRBV28 to TRBJ1-5; D is possibly TRBD1 (5 bases). Read data end 3 residues before the CDR3 end; the end is taken from the germline J gene. There are 14 residues in the CDR3. Germline assignment: CDR1 MDHEN and CDR2 SYDVKM. Trimming took off 2 bases at V and 7 bases at J, with 12 bases between the two ends.

Notes on this clone: The read halts 3 residues ahead of the CDR3 end, with the missing end drawn from the germline J gene. This chain connects TRBV12-3 or TRBV12-4 to TRBJ2-5; D remains unclear. CDR3 length equals 15 residues. The germline V and J ends were trimmed by 6 bases and 5 bases, with 19 bases remaining between them. The CDR3 DNA, read in part, is TGTGCCAGCAGCCCCCTCGAGGTCTTCGGGGAGACC. This translates into CASSPLEVFGET. The CDR3 in full is CASSPLEVFGETQYF.

Details on this clone: The read ends 3 residues before the CDR3 terminus; that terminus is restored from the germline J gene. V is TRBV5-6 and J is TRBJ1-4, with 8 bases matching TRBD1. V shed 2 bases and J 8 bases; nucleotides not matched to a gene: 5. The V gene's germline CDR1 is SGHDT and CDR2 YYEEEE. The CDR3 loop spans 14 amino acids. CDR3 sequence reads: CASSFGQGQEKLFF. CDR3 DNA, as far as it was read: TGTGCCAGCAGCTTCGGACAGGGACAGGAAAAA.

Turning to this clone: The read halts 3 residues ahead of the CDR3 end, with the missing end drawn from the germline J gene. The chain joins TRBV4-2 to TRBJ2-5, with 7 bases that match TRBD2. V trimming: 4 bases; J trimming: 2 bases; junction bases outside the gene matches: 13. Germline-derived CDR1 and CDR2 are LGHNA and YNFKEQ. There are 17 residues in the CDR3. The part of the CDR3 DNA that was read is TGTGCCAGCAGCCCCGTAATCTCGACTAGCAGGCAAGAGACC. Translated: CASSPVISTSRQET. The CDR3, in full, reads CASSPVISTSRQETQYF.

For this clone: The read falls 3 residues short of the CDR3 end, and the missing part is taken from the germline J gene. The chain is built from TRBV5-4 and TRBJ2-2; maybe TRBD1 (7 bases). The ends were cut back, 0 bases at V and 3 bases at J, with 12 bases in the middle. Germline CDR1 is SGHNT and CDR2 is YYREEE (reference sequence). The CDR3 contains 16 residues. CDR3 sequence: CASSLARGADTGELFF. The covered CDR3 bases are TGTGCCAGCAGCTTGGCCAGGGGGGCGGACACCGGGGAG.

Points on this clone: With the read ending 3 residues before the CDR3 end, the germline J gene is used to fill in that end. This chain uses TRBV10-2 with TRBJ2-3; D is possibly TRBD2 (6 bases). V was clipped by 0 bases and J by 2 bases, with 9 bases between them. CDR1 and CDR2 from the germline V gene are WSHSY and SAAADI. This CDR3 contains 15 residues. The sequenced CDR3 bases are TGCGCCAGCAGTGAGTCCCAGCGGGTCACAGATACG. This translates into CASSESQRVTDT. The complete CDR3 sequence is CASSESQRVTDTQYF.

Comment on this clone: The CDR3 end lies 3 residues beyond the end of the read and is filled in from the germline J gene. The V and J genes are TRBV5-1 and TRBJ2-3; TRBD2 might be the D (5 bases). The germline gives CDR1 SGHRS, CDR2 YFSETQ. The V end lost 5 bases, the J end lost 6 bases, and 13 bases lay between the germline ends. This CDR3 comprises 13 residues. The sequenced CDR3 bases are TGCGCCAGCAGACCTACTAGGGTGGATACG. It specifies CASRPTRVDT. The entire CDR3 protein reads CASRPTRVDTQYF. The entire variable domain, with the rest obtained from reference TRBV5-1 and TRBJ2-3, is as follows: KAGVTQTPRYLIKTRGQQVTLSCSPISGHRSVSWYQQTPGQGLQFLFEYFSETQRNKGNFPGRFSGRQFSNSRSEMNVSTLELGDSALYLCASRPTRVDTQYFGPGTRLTVL.

A remark on this clone: The read stops 3 residues short of the end of the CDR3; the missing end is completed from the germline J gene. The rearrangement uses TRBV20-1 and TRBJ2-1; TRBD2 matches at 14 bases. CDR1 is DFQATT, CDR2 SNEGSKA, per germline (reference sequence). This CDR3 has 14 residues. J gave up 5 bases and V 5 bases, and 2 bases lay outside the gene matches. Here the CDR3 reads CSAEGLAGDNEQFF. The sequenced CDR3 bases are TGCAGTGCTGAGGGACTAGCGGGGGACAATGAG.

A note on this clone: The CDR3 end lies 3 residues beyond the end of the read and is filled in from the germline J gene. This rearrangement joins TRBV4-1 to TRBJ2-3; D ambiguous. CDR3 length: 16 residues. V gave up 0 bases and J gave up 2 bases, with 12 bases separating them. Germline loops: CDR1 MGHRA, CDR2 YSYEKL. CDR3 DNA, as far as it was read: TGCGCCAGCAGCCAAGATATAAACTATATCACAGATACG. This codes for CASSQDINYITDT. The whole CDR3 protein is CASSQDINYITDTQYF.

On this clone itself: The read stops 3 residues short of the end of the CDR3; the missing end is completed from the germline J gene. The rearrangement joins TRBV12-3 or TRBV12-4 to TRBJ2-7; D possibly corresponds to TRBD2 (5 bases). CDR3 size: 14 residues. V lost 5 bases, J lost 4 bases, and 15 bases lay in between. The CDR3 is CASSLTPGGYEQYF. The sequenced CDR3 bases are TGTGCCAGCAGTCTAACACCAGGAGGATACGAG.